Listed below are T cell receptor beta chains from one sample, sequenced in a study of shared clonotypes between healthy human individuals. TCRdb's table, derived via immunoSEQ multiplex PCR, lists solely in-frame clones and lacks some. The table shows 110,000 or so clones, with 55% to 80% occurring only once. The sequenced sample was memory CD8+ T cells sorted from blood. These TCRs come from a woman aged 25-40 years in good health. CDR3s leave out the opening cysteine and the closing phenylalanine or tryptophan. The D gene is left open where the match is weak.

>TRBV2|TRBD2
ASVGLAQTQY
>TRBV4-1|-
ASSRTLAVGRSEAF
>TRBV5-1|-
ASSRAPTMGAGIYGYT
>TRBV7-2|-
ASSLSDTDTQY
>TRBV29-1|-
SVPFLGNEQF
>TRBV19|TRBD2
ASSIEVWTSGGGNEQF
>TRBV11-2|TRBD2
ASSASGRVSTDTQY
>TRBV27|-
ASSPAGSNQPQH
>TRBV30|TRBD1
AWSMGQGYEQY
>TRBV6-1|-
ASSEAEGSNQPQH
>TRBV14|-
ASSLISHTEAF
>TRBV29-1|-
SVGSGEHYEQY
>TRBV4-1|-
ASSPAGGSAEAF
>TRBV27|-
ASSLGLVTEAF
>TRBV18|TRBD2
ASSPPGLARNEQY
>TRBV28|TRBD1
ASTPTGTGAYEQY
>TRBV20-1|-
STNGNTEAF
>TRBV11-1|TRBD1
ASSSGQGDTEAF
>TRBV12-2|-
ASRIVCSTQSRANVLT
>TRBV7-6|-
ASSSSLRETQY
>TRBV9|-
ASSAGGGPANTGELF
>TRBV19|-
ASSVPGTISQPQH
>TRBV10-3|-
AISEVRDSASYEQY
>TRBV28|-
ASSKTGLETQY